This T cell receptor beta chain appears in the sequencing data of a study of beta chain features in type 1 diabetes. Between the trimmed V and J ends, which lost 4 bases and 4 bases, there was a span of 14 bases. There are 15 residues in the CDR3. CDR1 and CDR2 (germline): SGHKS, YYEKEE (reference sequence). Expressed TCRB transcripts were sequenced, since all the RNA that had been isolated was reverse transcribed. The protocol was immunoSEQ multiplex PCR, while the TCRdb copy is restricted to in-frame clones and leaves out a portion. The data contain just under 150,000 clones, about 10% of them singletons. Each sorted population was over 95% pure. This clone was recorded a few times.

The clonotype was recovered from a man aged 18 to 30 in good health. The sample taken for sequencing was naive CD4+ T cells from blood. The gene calls are TRBV5-5 and TRBJ2-2; TRBD2 might be the D (6 bases). This CDR3 is CASSEAFGGTGELFF. The CDR3 bases are TGTGCCAGCAGCGAGGCCTTCGGGGGCACCGGGGAGCTGTTTTTT.